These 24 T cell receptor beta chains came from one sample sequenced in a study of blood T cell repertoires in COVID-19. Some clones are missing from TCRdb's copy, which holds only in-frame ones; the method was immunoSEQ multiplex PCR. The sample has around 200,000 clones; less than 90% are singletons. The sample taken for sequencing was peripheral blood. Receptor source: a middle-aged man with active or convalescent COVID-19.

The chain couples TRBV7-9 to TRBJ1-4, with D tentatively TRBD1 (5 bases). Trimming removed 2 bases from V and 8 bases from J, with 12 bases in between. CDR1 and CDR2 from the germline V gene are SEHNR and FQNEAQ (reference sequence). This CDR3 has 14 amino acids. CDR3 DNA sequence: TGTGCCAGCAGCTTAAAAGGGGCTCTGGAAAAACTGTTTTTT. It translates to CASSLKGALEKLFF.

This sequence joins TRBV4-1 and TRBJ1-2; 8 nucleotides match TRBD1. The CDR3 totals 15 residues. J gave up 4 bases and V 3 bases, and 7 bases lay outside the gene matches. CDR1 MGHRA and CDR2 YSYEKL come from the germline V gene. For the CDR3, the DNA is TGCGCCAGCAGCCAGGTTGGACAGGGCCTCTATGGCTACACCTTC. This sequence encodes CASSQVGQGLYGYTF.

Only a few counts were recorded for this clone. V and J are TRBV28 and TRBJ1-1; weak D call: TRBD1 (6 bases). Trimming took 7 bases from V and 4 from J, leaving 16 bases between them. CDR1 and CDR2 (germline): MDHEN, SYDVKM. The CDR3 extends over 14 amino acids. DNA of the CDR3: TGTGCCAGCATCCTGGGGGCAGTTGGCACTGAAGCTTTCTTT. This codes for CASILGAVGTEAFF.

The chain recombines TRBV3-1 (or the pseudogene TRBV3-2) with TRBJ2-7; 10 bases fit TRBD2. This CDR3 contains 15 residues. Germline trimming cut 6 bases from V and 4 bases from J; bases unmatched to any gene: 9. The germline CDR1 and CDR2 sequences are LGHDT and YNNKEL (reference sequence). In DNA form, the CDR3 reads TGTGCCAGCAGGGGACTAGCGCCGAGGGTGTACGAGCAGTACTTC. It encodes CASRGLAPRVYEQYF.

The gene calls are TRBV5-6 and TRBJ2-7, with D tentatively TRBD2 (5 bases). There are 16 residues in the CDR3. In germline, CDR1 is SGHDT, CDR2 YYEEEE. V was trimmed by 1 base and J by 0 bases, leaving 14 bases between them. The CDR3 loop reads CASSLTIATLSYEQYF. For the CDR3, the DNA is TGTGCCAGCAGCTTGACCATAGCGACACTCTCCTACGAGCAGTACTTC.

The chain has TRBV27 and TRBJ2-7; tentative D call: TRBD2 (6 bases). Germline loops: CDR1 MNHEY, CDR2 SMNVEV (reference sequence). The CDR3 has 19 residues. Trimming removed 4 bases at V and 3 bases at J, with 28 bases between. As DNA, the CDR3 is TGTGCCAGCAGTTCCCTTCCAGGGACTTCTCCGGCCAGCCTCTACGAGCAGTACTTC. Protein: CASSSLPGTSPASLYEQYF.

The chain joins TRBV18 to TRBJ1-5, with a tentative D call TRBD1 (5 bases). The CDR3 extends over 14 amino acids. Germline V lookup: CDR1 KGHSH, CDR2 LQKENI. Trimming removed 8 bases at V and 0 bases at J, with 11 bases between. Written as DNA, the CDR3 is TGTGCCAGCGCCCAGGGAAATAGCAATCAGCCCCAGCATTTT. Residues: CASAQGNSNQPQHF. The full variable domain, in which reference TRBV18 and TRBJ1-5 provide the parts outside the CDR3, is NAGVMQNPRHLVRRRGQEARLRCSPMKGHSHVYWYRQLPEEGLKFMVYLQKENIIDESGMPKERFSAEFPKEGPSILRIQQVVRGDSAAYFCASAQGNSNQPQHFGDGTRLSIL.

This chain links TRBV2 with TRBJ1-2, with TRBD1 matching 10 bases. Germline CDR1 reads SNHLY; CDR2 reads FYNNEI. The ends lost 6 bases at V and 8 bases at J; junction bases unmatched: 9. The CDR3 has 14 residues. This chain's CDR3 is CASSLDRGQGGYTF. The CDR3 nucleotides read TGTGCCAGCAGCCTTGACAGGGGGCAAGGCGGCTACACCTTC.

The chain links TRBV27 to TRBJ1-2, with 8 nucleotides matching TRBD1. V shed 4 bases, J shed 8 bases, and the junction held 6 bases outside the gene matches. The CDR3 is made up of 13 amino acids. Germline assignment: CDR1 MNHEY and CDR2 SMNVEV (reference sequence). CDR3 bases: TGTGCCAGCAGTTGGACAGGGAGCAGAGGCTACACCTTC. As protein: CASSWTGSRGYTF.

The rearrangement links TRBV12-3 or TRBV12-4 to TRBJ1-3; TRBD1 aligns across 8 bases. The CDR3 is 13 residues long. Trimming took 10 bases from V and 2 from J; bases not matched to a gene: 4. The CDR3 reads CATRGLPGNTIYF. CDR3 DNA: TGTGCCACCAGGGGGCTGCCTGGAAACACCATATATTTT.

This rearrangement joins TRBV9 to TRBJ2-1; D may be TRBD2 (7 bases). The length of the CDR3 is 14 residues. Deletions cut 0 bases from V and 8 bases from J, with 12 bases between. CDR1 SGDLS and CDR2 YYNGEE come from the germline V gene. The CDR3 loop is CASSVAGGGDEQFF. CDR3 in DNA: TGTGCCAGCAGCGTAGCTGGAGGGGGGGATGAGCAGTTCTTC.

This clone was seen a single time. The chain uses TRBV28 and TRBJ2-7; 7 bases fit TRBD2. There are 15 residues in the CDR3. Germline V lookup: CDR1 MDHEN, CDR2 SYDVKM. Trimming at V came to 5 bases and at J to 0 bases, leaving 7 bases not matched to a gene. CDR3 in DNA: TGTGCCAGCAGTCCGAGCGGGGTAAGCTCCTACGAGCAGTACTTC. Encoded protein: CASSPSGVSSYEQYF.

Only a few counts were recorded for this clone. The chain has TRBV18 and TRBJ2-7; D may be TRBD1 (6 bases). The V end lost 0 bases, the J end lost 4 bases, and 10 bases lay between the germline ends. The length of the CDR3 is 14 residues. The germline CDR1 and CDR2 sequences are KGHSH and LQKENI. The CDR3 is CASSPPKDRYEQYF. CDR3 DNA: TGTGCCAGCTCACCACCTAAAGACAGGTACGAGCAGTACTTC.

This CDR3 is CATSRDGSTGELFF. CDR3 coding DNA: TGTGCCACCAGCAGAGATGGGAGCACCGGGGAGCTGTTTTTT. The chain combines TRBV15 with TRBJ2-2; TRBD2 might be the D (5 bases). The CDR3 spans 14 residues. Trimming pared 0 bases from V and 4 bases from J, leaving 6 bases between. The germline V gene has CDR1 LNHNV and CDR2 YYDKDF (reference sequence).

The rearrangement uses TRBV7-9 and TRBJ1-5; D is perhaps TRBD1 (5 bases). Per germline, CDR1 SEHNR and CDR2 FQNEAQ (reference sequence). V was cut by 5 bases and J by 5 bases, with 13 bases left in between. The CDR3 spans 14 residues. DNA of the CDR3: TGTGCCAGCAGCCAAACAGGACCATATCAGCCCCAGCATTTT. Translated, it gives CASSQTGPYQPQHF. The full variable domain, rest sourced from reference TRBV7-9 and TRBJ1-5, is DTGVSQNPRHKITKRGQNVTFRCDPISEHNRLYWYRQTLGQGPEFLTYFQNEAQLEKSRLLSDRFSAERPKGSFSTLEIQRTEQGDSAMYLCASSQTGPYQPQHFGDGTRLSIL.

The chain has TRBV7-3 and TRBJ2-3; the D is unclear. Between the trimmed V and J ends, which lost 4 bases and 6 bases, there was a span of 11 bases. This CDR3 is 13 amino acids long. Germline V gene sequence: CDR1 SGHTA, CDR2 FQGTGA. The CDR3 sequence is CASSYSAGDTQYF. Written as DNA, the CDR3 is TGTGCCAGCAGCTATTCCGCCGGGGATACGCAGTATTTT.

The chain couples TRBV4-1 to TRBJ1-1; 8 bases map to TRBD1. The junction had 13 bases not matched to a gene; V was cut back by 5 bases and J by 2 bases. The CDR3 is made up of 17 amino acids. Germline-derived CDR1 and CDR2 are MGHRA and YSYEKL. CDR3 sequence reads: CASSSWTGRFDNTEAFF. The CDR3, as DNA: TGCGCCAGCAGCTCCTGGACAGGGCGGTTTGATAACACTGAAGCTTTCTTT.

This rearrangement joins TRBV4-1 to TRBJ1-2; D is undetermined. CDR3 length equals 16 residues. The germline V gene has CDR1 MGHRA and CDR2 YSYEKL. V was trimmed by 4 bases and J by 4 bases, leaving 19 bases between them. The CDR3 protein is CASSPFIREAGYGYTF. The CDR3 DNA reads TGCGCCAGCAGCCCATTTATAAGGGAAGCGGGCTATGGCTACACCTTC.

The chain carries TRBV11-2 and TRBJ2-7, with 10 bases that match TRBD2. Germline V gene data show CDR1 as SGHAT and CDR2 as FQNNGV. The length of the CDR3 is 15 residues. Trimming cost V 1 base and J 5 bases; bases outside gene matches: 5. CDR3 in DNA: TGTGCCAGCAGCTTAGCAGCGGGGGGGCCCCACGAGCAGTACTTC. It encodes CASSLAAGGPHEQYF.

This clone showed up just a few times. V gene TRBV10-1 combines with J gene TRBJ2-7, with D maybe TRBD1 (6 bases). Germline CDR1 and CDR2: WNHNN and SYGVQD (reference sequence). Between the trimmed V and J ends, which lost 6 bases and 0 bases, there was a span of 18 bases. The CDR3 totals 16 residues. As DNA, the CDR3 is TGCGCCAGCAGCCCGGGACAAGTCCTGAACTCCTACGAGCAGTACTTC. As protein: CASSPGQVLNSYEQYF.

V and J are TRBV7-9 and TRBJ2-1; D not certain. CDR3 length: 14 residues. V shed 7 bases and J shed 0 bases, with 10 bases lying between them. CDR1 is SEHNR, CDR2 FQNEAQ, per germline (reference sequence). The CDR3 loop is CASTPPSSYNEQFF. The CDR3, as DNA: TGTGCCAGCACCCCGCCTAGCTCCTACAATGAGCAGTTCTTC.

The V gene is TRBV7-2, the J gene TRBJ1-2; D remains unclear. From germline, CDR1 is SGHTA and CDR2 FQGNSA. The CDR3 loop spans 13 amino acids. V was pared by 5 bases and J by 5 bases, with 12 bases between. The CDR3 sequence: CASSLPEAYGYTF. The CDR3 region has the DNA TGTGCCAGCAGCCTTCCCGAGGCGTATGGCTACACCTTC.

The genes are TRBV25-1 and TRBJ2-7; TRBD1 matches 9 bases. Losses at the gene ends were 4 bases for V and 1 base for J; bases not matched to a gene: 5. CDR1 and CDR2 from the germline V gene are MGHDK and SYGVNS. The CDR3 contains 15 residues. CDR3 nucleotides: TGTGCCAGCAGTGTCTGGGGGACAGGGTCCTACGAGCAGTACTTC. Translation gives CASSVWGTGSYEQYF.

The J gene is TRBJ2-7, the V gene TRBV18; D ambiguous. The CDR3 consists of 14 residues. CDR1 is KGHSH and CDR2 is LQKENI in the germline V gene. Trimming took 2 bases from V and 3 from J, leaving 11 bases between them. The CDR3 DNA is TGTGCCAGCTCACCAACGGCAGGAAACTACGAGCAGTACTTC. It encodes CASSPTAGNYEQYF.